This T cell receptor beta chain was identified in a study of T cell repertoires in cytomegalovirus infection. TCRdb processed the reads anew with MiXCR; each CDR3 protein has one entry. Here the sample spans approximately 910,000 distinct CDR3 sequences, approximately 32% being singletons. V was pared by 0 bases and J by 8 bases, with 7 bases between. Germline V lookup: CDR1 MNHEY, CDR2 SVGAGI. This CDR3 is built from 13 residues. Details on this clonotype: Its antigen is still unknown.

This clonotype was sampled from a human donor in good health (CMV status not recorded). Some clones in this sample may be carry-over from other donors' samples. The chain joins TRBV6-5 to TRBJ1-4; D is unclear. The sequenced sample was cultured CD8+ T cells from PBMCs, obtained from culture after CMV antigen stimulation. The CDR3 spells CASSYSIGEKLFF. DNA of the CDR3: TGTGCCAGCAGTTACTCGATCGGCGAAAAACTGTTTTTT.